A single sample gave rise to the 9 T cell receptor beta chains below, sequenced in a study of blood T cell repertoires in COVID-19. Libraries were prepared by immunoSEQ multiplex PCR; TCRdb keeps only in-frame clonotypes and omits some of them. The repertoire holds about 350,000 clones, with around nine tenths as singletons. Specimen: PBMCs or T cells enriched from blood (not recorded which). The receptors originated from a woman aged 25 to 39 who had been exposed to COVID-19.

This chain links TRBV19 with TRBJ2-7, with TRBD2 matching 10 bases. The CDR3 runs 15 residues. Per the germline V gene, CDR1 is LNHDA and CDR2 is SQIVND (reference sequence). The V segment lost 5 bases and the J segment 1 base; nucleotides outside the gene matches: 5. DNA for the CDR3: TGTGCCAGTAGTGCTAGCGGGAGTATGTCCTACGAGCAGTACTTC. Residues: CASSASGSMSYEQYF.

V and J are TRBV5-8 and TRBJ2-1; TRBD1 aligns across 7 bases. Trimming took 4 bases from V and 13 from J; bases not matched to a gene: 8. Germline values: CDR1 SGHTS, CDR2 YDEGEE. The CDR3 contains 12 residues. The CDR3 loop reads CASSTQTGSQFF. Written as DNA, the CDR3 is TGTGCCAGCAGCACCCAGACAGGGAGTCAGTTCTTC.

CDR3 residues: CASTHVGAGGRETQYF. CDR3 sequence (DNA): TGTGCCAGCACCCACGTAGGGGCGGGAGGGCGAGAGACCCAGTACTTC. This chain links TRBV27 with TRBJ2-5; TRBD2 matches 9 bases. The CDR3 length is 16 residues. V shed 7 bases and J 4 bases; nucleotides not matched to a gene: 13. Germline lookup yields CDR1 MNHEY and CDR2 SMNVEV (reference sequence).

The genes are TRBV30 and TRBJ1-2, with unresolved D. This CDR3 is built from 13 residues. V was clipped by 1 base and J by 2 bases, with 8 bases between them. Per the germline V gene, CDR1 is GTSNPN and CDR2 is SVGIG (reference sequence). The CDR3 loop is CAWSANLNYGYTF. CDR3 sequence (DNA): TGTGCCTGGAGTGCAAACTTAAACTATGGCTACACCTTC.

The chain links TRBV10-3 to TRBJ2-2; 7 nucleotides align to TRBD1. V lost 2 bases to trimming and J lost 2 bases; unmatched junction nucleotides: 8. The CDR3 totals 17 residues. Germline V CDR1 and CDR2: ENHRY, SYGVKD. DNA of the CDR3: TGTGCCATCAGTGAGGGAACAGGGGCCCCTAACACCGGGGAGCTGTTTTTT. This gives the protein CAISEGTGAPNTGELFF.

As DNA, the CDR3 is TGTGCCAGCAGCCGCCACCCGGGACTAGCGGTCAACGAGCAGTACTTC. Translation gives CASSRHPGLAVNEQYF. V is TRBV14 and J is TRBJ2-7, with 11 positions matching TRBD2. J lost 5 bases, V lost 4 bases, and 10 bases had no gene match. This CDR3 is 16 amino acids long. The germline gives CDR1 SGHDN, CDR2 FVKESK. The full variable domain, rest sourced from reference TRBV14 and TRBJ2-7, is EAGVTQFPSHSVIEKGQTVTLRCDPISGHDNLYWYRRVMGKEIKFLLHFVKESKQDESGMPNNRFLAERTGGTYSTLKVQPAELEDSGVYFCASSRHPGLAVNEQYFGPGTRLTVT.

The rearrangement uses TRBV10-1 and TRBJ2-5; 9 bases match TRBD2. Losses at the gene ends were 0 bases for V and 5 bases for J; bases not matched to a gene: 19. Per the germline V gene, CDR1 is WNHNN and CDR2 is SYGVQD (reference sequence). The CDR3 covers 20 residues. CDR3 DNA sequence: TGCGCCAGCAGTGAGTCTAGGCTAGCGGGACTGGGGCCTTCGGGGGAGACCCAGTACTTC. It is translated as CASSESRLAGLGPSGETQYF.

The CDR3 here is CASRLDGTNYGYTF. The CDR3 nucleotides are TGTGCCAGCAGACTAGACGGGACTAACTATGGCTACACCTTC. V usage is TRBV7-9 and J usage is TRBJ1-2; D is unresolved. With 6 bases removed from V and 0 bases from J, the gap between germline ends came to 11 bases. Germline V gene data show CDR1 as SEHNR and CDR2 as FQNEAQ (reference sequence). The length of the CDR3 is 14 residues.

The chain couples TRBV27 to TRBJ2-3; possibly TRBD2 for D (5 bases). Germline CDR1 reads MNHEY; CDR2 reads SMNVEV (reference sequence). CDR3 size: 14 residues. V lost 5 bases and J lost 9, with 18 bases in between. For the CDR3, the DNA is TGTGCCAGCAGTCCCGGTGGGAAGGGAGACACGCAGTATTTT. Residues: CASSPGGKGDTQYF.